What follows describes a single TCR beta chain. The source of the sample is a study of CD8 T cells in Susac syndrome. With random hexamers, 0.5 to 1 ug RNA was reverse transcribed. TCRdb re-derived calls from the immunoSEQ multiplex PCR reads in MiXCR, one entry per CDR3 protein. The sample carries about 53,000 distinct CDR3 sequences, over 90% recorded once. With 6 bases clipped from V and 0 bases from J, the junction kept 7 bases outside the gene matches. This CDR3 has 15 residues. Germline V lookup: CDR1 DFQATT, CDR2 SNEGSKA (reference sequence). The chain combines TRBV20-1 with TRBJ2-3; 9 nucleotides agree with TRBD2. Sequencing input: CD8+ T cells from PBMCs. The sequence was obtained from a human donor with Susac syndrome. The CDR3 here is CSATGTSPSTDTQYF. Here the CDR3 DNA reads TGCAGTGCCACCGGGACTAGCCCGAGCACAGATACGCAGTATTTT.